This TCR beta chain emerged from a study of shared clonotypes between healthy human individuals. Overall study context: The composition of the donors was a couple of women and a few men aged 18 to 49. Each donor's CD4 naive and CD4 memory cells filled three plates apiece, CD8 naive two, and CD8 memory one.

As concerns this clone: The antigen remains unidentified.

Study-wide results and caveats: Tissues were not sampled, only blood, and their repertoires likely differ. About 5% was the fraction of naive CD4 clonotypes found shared across a few donors.

This CDR3 is 13 amino acids long. The germline V gene encodes CDR1 SQVTM and CDR2 ANQGSEA. Deletions cut 4 bases from V and 1 base from J, with 7 bases between. Generated by immunoSEQ multiplex PCR, the TCRdb table keeps only in-frame clones and is missing some. The profile shows about 2 million clones, approximately 94% of them singletons. As defined, naive CD8 cells were CD45RO-negative and positively selected for CCR7, with terminally differentiated effector memory CD45RA+ cells excluded. This sequence originates from a man between 18 and 29 years old in good health. The chain combines TRBV29-1 with TRBJ2-2, with D unclear. Sequencing was done on a sample of naive CD8+ T cells sorted from blood. CDR3 nucleotide sequence: TGCAGCGTTGTACTTATGAACACCGGGGAGCTGTTTTTT. This encodes CSVVLMNTGELFF.